This T cell receptor (beta chain) originates from a study of early T cells in non-severe SARS-CoV-2 infection. Study results and limitations: The VDJdb matching leaned toward anti-spike CD8 responses and overlooked private and CD4 specificities.

Germline V lookup: CDR1 GTSNPN, CDR2 SVGIG (reference sequence). V was trimmed by 7 bases and J by 4 bases, leaving 19 bases between them. This CDR3 contains 14 residues. TCRdb reprocessed the 5' RACE reads with MiXCR, giving one entry per CDR3 protein. The data hold about 64,000 distinct CDR3 sequences, with about 4.9% observed a single time. In its sample, this clonotype was seen a few times. Its specificity is not known. The V call is TRBV30, the J call TRBJ1-2; D may be TRBD1 (5 bases). This TCR derives from an adult who was a healthcare worker with PCR-confirmed SARS-CoV-2 infection or an uninfected control (not recorded which). Sequenced material: whole blood. The CDR3 region is CASSAGRDFYGYTF. In DNA form, the CDR3 reads TGTGCCTCTAGTGCAGGGCGCGATTTCTATGGCTACACCTTC.